Presented here are 22 T cell receptor beta chains from one specimen sequenced in a study of blood T cell repertoires in COVID-19. The repertoire was sequenced with immunoSEQ multiplex PCR; TCRdb's copy has only in-frame clones and lacks some. This sample carries some 120,000 clones, 71% of them seen once, and the ten largest clones take roughly 0.86%. Material for sequencing was peripheral blood. Every receptor here comes from a human donor with acute or convalescent COVID-19. The donor label of this sample is uncertain.

J is TRBJ1-2 and V is TRBV28; the D gene is possibly TRBD1 (5 bases). This CDR3 is 16 amino acids long. The germline V and J ends were trimmed by 5 bases and 0 bases, with 16 bases remaining between them. Germline values: CDR1 MDHEN, CDR2 SYDVKM. The CDR3 region has the DNA TGTGCCAGCAGTCCCTTTTGGGGGGGGACTAACTATGGCTACACCTTC. Protein sequence: CASSPFWGGTNYGYTF.

The chain recombines TRBV7-8 with TRBJ2-7; maybe TRBD1 (6 bases). Germline-derived CDR1 and CDR2 are SGHVS and FQNEAQ. Deletions cut 4 bases from V and 5 bases from J, with 15 bases between. The CDR3 has 14 amino acids. The CDR3 loop reads CASSSWGTLDEQYF. The CDR3 coding sequence is TGTGCCAGCAGCTCGTGGGGGACACTCGACGAGCAGTACTTC.

This sequence joins TRBV28 and TRBJ2-5, with TRBD1 matching 8 bases. Germline CDR1 and CDR2: MDHEN and SYDVKM. The CDR3 totals 15 residues. V was clipped by 7 bases and J by 2 bases; unmatched bases: 9. CDR3 loop: CASNPPGQVQETQYF. DNA of the CDR3: TGTGCCAGCAATCCTCCGGGACAGGTTCAAGAGACCCAGTACTTC.

This clone was seen only once. The V and J genes are TRBV3-1 (or the pseudogene TRBV3-2) and TRBJ1-1; D ambiguous. CDR3 length equals 15 residues. Per germline, CDR1 LGHDT and CDR2 YNNKEL (reference sequence). V gave up 0 bases and J gave up 4 bases, with 12 bases separating them. In DNA form, the CDR3 reads TGTGCCAGCAGCCAAGAAACGGGGAGGAGCACTGAAGCTTTCTTT. The encoded protein is CASSQETGRSTEAFF.

The chain has TRBV21-1 and TRBJ1-4. TRBV21-1 is designated a pseudogene. The CDR3 is 15 amino acids. The CDR3 DNA is TGTGCCAGCAGCCCCCGATCGAGGATGGATGAAAAACTGTTTTTT. It is translated as CASSPRSRMDEKLFF.

The genes are TRBV7-7 and TRBJ2-5; D is possibly TRBD2 (7 bases). Germline V gives CDR1 SSHAT, CDR2 FNYEAQ (reference sequence). This CDR3 comprises 15 residues. Trimming took 1 base from V and 4 from J, leaving 13 bases between them. For the CDR3, the DNA is TGTGCCAGCAGCTTAGGGGCAGGGGAGGGAGAGACCCAGTACTTC. Translating it yields CASSLGAGEGETQYF.

The chain recombines TRBV28 with TRBJ1-2; 8 bases are shared with TRBD1. Losses at the gene ends were 4 bases for V and 4 bases for J; bases not matched to a gene: 5. Looked up from germline, CDR1 is MDHEN and CDR2 is SYDVKM. The CDR3 runs 14 residues. CDR3 DNA sequence: TGTGCCAGCAGTTCTTTCGGGACAGGCTATGGCTACACCTTC. Translating it yields CASSSFGTGYGYTF.

This chain connects TRBV7-2 to TRBJ2-5; TRBD2 is a possible D gene (5 bases). V was pared by 1 base and J by 3 bases, with 12 bases between. Germline CDR1 is SGHTA and CDR2 is FQGNSA. The CDR3 runs to 15 residues. The CDR3 DNA sequence: TGTGCCAGCAGCTTAGTACTGGAGGCCAAAGAGACCCAGTACTTC. Protein sequence: CASSLVLEAKETQYF.

The chain couples TRBV5-5 to TRBJ2-3, with D tentatively TRBD2 (5 bases). There are 17 residues in the CDR3. Germline V CDR1 and CDR2: SGHKS, YYEKEE (reference sequence). Trimming removed 5 bases from V and 4 bases from J, with 23 bases in between. CDR3 in DNA: TGTGCCAGCAGGCGAACGGGTGGACTCCTTGGCGCAGATACGCAGTATTTT. The encoded protein is CASRRTGGLLGADTQYF.

The chain carries TRBV10-3 and TRBJ2-5; 8 bases are a match to TRBD2. Germline CDR1 reads ENHRY; CDR2 reads SYGVKD. The CDR3 sequence is 14 residues long. V lost 5 bases, J lost 5 bases, and 7 bases stayed unmatched. The CDR3 DNA is TGTGCCATCAGTATAGCGGGGACGGGGGAGACCCAGTACTTC. Protein sequence: CAISIAGTGETQYF.

The J gene is TRBJ2-3, the V gene TRBV7-9; possible D gene TRBD1, 5 bases. The CDR3 covers 14 residues. Looked up from germline, CDR1 is SEHNR and CDR2 is FQNEAQ (reference sequence). V was cut by 0 bases and J by 3 bases, with 7 bases left in between. The CDR3 DNA follows: TGTGCCAGCAGCTTAGCCAGGGTTACAGATACGCAGTATTTT. Residues: CASSLARVTDTQYF.

As DNA, the CDR3 is TGTGCCAGCAGGGAAGGCGACAGGGCTCATTATACTGGGGCCAACGTCCTGACTTTC. Translated: CASREGDRAHYTGANVLTF. The V gene is TRBV6-4, the J gene TRBJ2-6, with 7 bases matching TRBD1. Trimming at V came to 6 bases and at J to 2 bases, leaving 16 bases not matched to a gene. The CDR3 consists of 19 residues. CDR1 and CDR2 from the germline V gene are MRHNA and SNTAGT.

The chain joins TRBV21-1 to TRBJ2-7; TRBD2, as called in the table, went unchecked against the DNA. TRBV21-1 is tagged as a pseudogene. This CDR3 contains 13 residues. Written as DNA, the CDR3 is TGTGCCAGCATTTCGAGGATAAGCTACGAGCAGTACGTC. Amino acids: CASISRISYEQYV.

The chain carries TRBV10-3 and TRBJ2-2, with TRBD1 as a possible D gene (6 bases). Per the germline V gene, CDR1 is ENHRY and CDR2 is SYGVKD. V lost 10 bases, J lost 5 bases, and 14 bases lay in between. This CDR3 region has 13 residues. CDR3 nucleotides: TGTGCCAACCGACAGGCTGGGACCGGGGAGCTGTTTTTT. This encodes CANRQAGTGELFF.

V gene TRBV28 combines with J gene TRBJ1-2, with D hard to call. There are 12 residues in the CDR3. Germline V gives CDR1 MDHEN, CDR2 SYDVKM. With 3 bases removed from V and 9 bases from J, the gap between germline ends came to 11 bases. The CDR3 sequence is CASSLAARRYTF. The CDR3 DNA is TGTGCCAGCAGTTTGGCGGCCCGACGCTACACCTTC.

This clone was counted once. This chain links TRBV5-1 with TRBJ1-4; possibly TRBD1 for D (5 bases). The germline V gene has CDR1 SGHRS and CDR2 YFSETQ. Trimming shortened V by 0 bases and J by 8 bases, and 14 bases separated the two germline ends. The CDR3 runs 15 residues. The CDR3 loop reads CASSLVGGIYEKLFF. The CDR3 coding sequence is TGCGCCAGCAGCTTGGTCGGGGGGATTTACGAAAAACTGTTTTTT.

The chain links TRBV5-1 to TRBJ1-2; D unresolved. CDR3 size: 14 residues. V gave up 0 bases and J gave up 4 bases, with 10 bases separating them. In germline, CDR1 is SGHRS, CDR2 YFSETQ. The CDR3 nucleotides read TGCGCCAGCAGCTTGGGCAGGCCCTCCTATGGCTACACCTTC. It yields the protein CASSLGRPSYGYTF.

This clone was recorded a few times. This chain links TRBV27 with TRBJ2-7; 8 bases fit TRBD1. The CDR3 consists of 14 residues. Losses at the gene ends were 6 bases for V and 4 bases for J; bases not matched to a gene: 8. CDR1 is MNHEY and CDR2 is SMNVEV in the germline V gene (reference sequence). CDR3 in DNA: TGTGCCAGCAGCATAGACAGGGGCCAGTACGAGCAGTACTTC. Encoded protein: CASSIDRGQYEQYF.

This clone was seen a few times. The gene calls are TRBV7-8 and TRBJ2-7; 7 bases are a match to TRBD1. Germline V gene data show CDR1 as SGHVS and CDR2 as FQNEAQ. V trimming: 5 bases; J trimming: 0 bases; junction bases outside the gene matches: 10. There are 16 residues in the CDR3. CDR3 in amino acids: CASSPYLDRNSYEQYF. For the CDR3, the DNA is TGTGCCAGCAGCCCCTATTTGGACAGGAACTCCTACGAGCAGTACTTC.

The chain is built from TRBV5-6 and TRBJ2-5, with a weak D call TRBD1 (7 bases). This CDR3 comprises 16 residues. Trimming took off 3 bases at V and 6 bases at J, with 21 bases between the two ends. In germline, CDR1 is SGHDT, CDR2 YYEEEE. In nucleotides, the CDR3 is TGTGCCAGCAGCTCCGGGGCGGGACAGTTGGATAAGACCCAGTACTTC. It encodes CASSSGAGQLDKTQYF.

This sequence joins TRBV7-8 and TRBJ1-3; 7 nucleotides agree with TRBD1. Germline trimming cut 3 bases from V and 9 bases from J; bases unmatched to any gene: 5. The CDR3 loop spans 13 amino acids. Germline V lookup: CDR1 SGHVS, CDR2 FQNEAQ. DNA of the CDR3: TGTGCCAGCAGCTTGACAGGGTTAGGCACCATATATTTT. Translation gives CASSLTGLGTIYF.

The V and J genes are TRBV30 and TRBJ1-3; D unresolved. The CDR3 is 16 residues long. CDR1 and CDR2 (germline): GTSNPN, SVGIG (reference sequence). V dropped 1 base and J dropped 0 bases, with 13 bases sitting between them. CDR3 residues: CAWSASRTSSGNTIYF. CDR3 bases: TGTGCCTGGAGTGCCAGCAGGACTAGCTCTGGAAACACCATATATTTT.